The rows below give T cell receptor beta chains drawn from one sample of a study of PD-1 blockade in mismatch repair-deficient tumors. Assay used: immunoSEQ multiplex PCR; TCRdb lists only in-frame clones, some missing. The sample carries roughly 14,000 clones, 84% recorded once. These receptors lack a known antigen. The sample consisted of cells cultured in vitro, taken from a patient treated with pembrolizumab. Receptors originate from an adult with mismatch repair-deficient cancer. Both conserved end residues are part of each CDR3. D genes are given only for firm matches. Size is stated for part of the rows, as once, few or many counts, or as a class when the clone is expanded.

v_gene,j_gene,d_gene,abundance,CDR3nt,CDR3aa
TRBV25-1,TRBJ2-5,TRBD2,.,TGTGCCAGCAGTGAATGGGGGGGAATGGGGCAAGAGACCCAGTACTTC,CASSEWGGMGQETQYF
TRBV11-3,TRBJ1-1,TRBD1,.,TGTGCCAGCAGCTCGGACAGGGGGCGTAACACTGAAGCTTTCTTT,CASSSDRGRNTEAFF
TRBV7-9,TRBJ1-5,.,.,TGTGCCAGCAGCTTTGGTCAGGGGATCAATCAGCCCCAGCATTTT,CASSFGQGINQPQHF
TRBV2,TRBJ2-3,.,.,TGTGCCAGCAGTGAGAGGGGCCCACCCACAGATACGCAGTATTTT,CASSERGPPTDTQYF
TRBV6-1,TRBJ1-5,TRBD1,.,TGTGCCAGCAGTGGGGCGGGACAGGGGTTTCAGCCCCAGCATTTT,CASSGAGQGFQPQHF
TRBV18,TRBJ2-2,TRBD2,.,TGTGCCAGCTCAGTAGCGGGAGGTTCCACCGGGGAGCTGTTTTTT,CASSVAGGSTGELFF
TRBV7-8,TRBJ2-5,TRBD2,.,TGTGCCAGCAGCTCATTCGGGACTAGCGGGAGTAGGGGAGAGACCCAGTACTTC,CASSSFGTSGSRGETQYF
TRBV11-2,TRBJ2-1,.,.,TGTGCCAGCAGCTTTTTTGTAGAGGAGCAGTTCTTC,CASSFFVEEQFF
TRBV7-7,TRBJ2-5,.,.,TGTGCCAGCAGCTTAGCGGTTACGGAGACCCAGTACTTC,CASSLAVTETQYF
TRBV27,TRBJ2-7,.,.,TGTGCCAGCAGTAGGTCTGCCAGGGAATACGAGCAGTACTTC,CASSRSAREYEQYF
TRBV6-6,TRBJ1-3,.,.,TGTGCCAGCAGTTTACAGGGCTGGGGAAACACCATATATTTT,CASSLQGWGNTIYF
TRBV19,TRBJ2-2,TRBD1,few,TGTGCCAGTAGTATAGCAGGACAGGGATACACCGGGGAGCTGTTTTTT,CASSIAGQGYTGELFF
TRBV7-9,TRBJ1-5,.,.,TGTGCCAGCAGCTTCGTCGGGGATGGTCAGCCCCAGCATTTT,CASSFVGDGQPQHF
TRBV11-3,TRBJ2-1,.,.,TGTGCCAGCAGCTTAAGGGAGGAGCAGTTCTTC,CASSLREEQFF
TRBV5-1,TRBJ2-1,.,.,TGCGCCAGCAGCTTGCTAGACGGGAATGAGCAGTTCTTC,CASSLLDGNEQFF
TRBV7-8,TRBJ2-2,TRBD2,.,TGTGCCAGCAGCATTTGGACTAGGGCCGGGGAGCTGTTTTTT,CASSIWTRAGELFF
TRBV7-9,TRBJ2-1,TRBD2,.,TGTGCCAGCAGCACCCTAGCGGGGAGGCCCTACAATGAGCAGTTCTTC,CASSTLAGRPYNEQFF